Listed below are T cell receptor beta chains from one sample, sequenced in a study of CD8 T cells in ankylosing spondylitis. TCRdb re-analysed the 5' RACE reads in MiXCR, keeping a single row per CDR3 protein. Of roughly 450,000 distinct CDR3 sequences listed, 26% were seen once; the top ten hold 0.75% to 0.9%. The sample comprised blood, either unsorted or a sorted T cell fraction (not recorded which). Source of these receptors: a male donor with ankylosing spondylitis. Both conserved end residues are part of each CDR3. The D gene is left open where the match is weak. For some rows the clone size is stated as once, few or many, or as a class when expanded; others skip it.

j_call | clone_size | d_call | v_call | cdr3_aa | cdr3_nt
TRBJ2-1 | few | TRBD2 | TRBV7-9 | CASSFDTSGRNEQFF | TGTGCCAGCAGCTTTGATACTAGCGGGAGAAATGAGCAGTTCTTC
TRBJ2-5 | . | . | TRBV27 | CASRGGTEETQYF | TGTGCCAGCAGAGGGGGAACGGAAGAGACCCAGTACTTC
TRBJ1-2 | . | . | TRBV5-4 | CASSARQLLLGYTF | TGTGCCAGCAGCGCCCGGCAGTTGCTCTTAGGCTACACCTTC
TRBJ2-7 | . | . | TRBV29-1 | CSVGSQGVYEQYF | TGCAGCGTTGGGAGTCAGGGAGTCTACGAGCAGTACTTC
TRBJ2-2 | few | . | TRBV2 | CASSLTAPRNTGELFF | TGTGCCAGCAGTTTGACAGCTCCCCGAAACACCGGGGAGCTGTTTTTT
TRBJ1-3 | few | . | TRBV3-1 | CASSQDRGSLNTIYF | TGTGCCAGCAGCCAAGACAGGGGAAGTTTGAACACCATATATTTT
TRBJ2-1 | . | TRBD2 | TRBV12-3/TRBV12-4 | CASSRRGSSYNEQFF | TGTGCCAGCAGCCGGCGGGGGAGCTCCTACAATGAGCAGTTCTTC
TRBJ2-5 | few | . | TRBV24-1 | CATSSAEEIETQYF | TGTGCCACCAGTTCCGCGGAGGAGATCGAGACCCAGTACTTC
TRBJ2-3 | . | . | TRBV24-1 | CATSRASDTQYF | TGTGCCACCAGTAGAGCATCAGATACGCAGTATTTT
TRBJ2-3 | . | TRBD2 | TRBV5-1 | CASSLFGTSTTDTQYF | TGCGCCAGCAGCTTGTTTGGGACTAGCACCACAGATACGCAGTATTTT
TRBJ1-1 | few | . | TRBV3-1 | CASSQGVGFGRGTEAFF | TGTGCCAGCAGCCAAGGCGTAGGGTTTGGCCGAGGCACTGAAGCTTTCTTT
TRBJ2-3 | . | . | TRBV7-2 | CASSPIISSDTQYF | TGTGCCAGCAGCCCCATCATTAGTTCAGATACGCAGTATTTT
TRBJ2-2 | few | . | TRBV3-1 | CASSQDPGSNTGELFF | TGTGCCAGCAGCCAAGATCCAGGGTCGAACACCGGGGAGCTGTTTTTT
TRBJ2-1 | once | . | TRBV24-1 | CDTSVDWNEQFF | TGTGACACCAGTGTGGATTGGAATGAGCAGTTCTTC
TRBJ2-5 | few | TRBD2 | TRBV20-1 | CSASSGGPETQYF | TGCAGTGCTAGTTCGGGAGGGCCGGAGACCCAGTACTTC
TRBJ2-7 | few | TRBD1 | TRBV5-1 | CASSLFKSFGTGANEQYF | TGCGCCAGCAGCTTGTTCAAAAGCTTCGGGACAGGGGCGAACGAGCAGTACTTC
TRBJ2-3 | . | . | TRBV29-1 | CSAGVAGKGADTQYF | TGCAGCGCGGGGGTGGCGGGTAAAGGAGCAGATACGCAGTATTTT
TRBJ2-1 | once | . | TRBV5-6 | CASSRTWDEQFF | TGTGCCAGCAGCCGTACTTGGGATGAGCAGTTCTTC
TRBJ2-1 | . | . | TRBV6-1 | CASGRQGGEQFF | TGTGCCAGCGGAAGACAGGGAGGTGAGCAGTTCTTC
TRBJ2-2 | . | TRBD1 | TRBV29-1 | CSVSTGGTGELFF | TGCAGCGTTTCGACAGGGGGGACCGGGGAGCTGTTTTTT
TRBJ2-2 | few | TRBD1 | TRBV24-1 | CATSDPTTGPTGELFF | TGTGCCACCAGTGACCCTACGACAGGGCCCACCGGGGAGCTGTTTTTT
TRBJ2-1 | few | . | TRBV20-1 | CSASPAASSYNEQFF | TGCAGTGCTAGTCCAGCGGCGAGCTCCTACAATGAGCAGTTCTTC
TRBJ2-3 | . | . | TRBV7-9 | CASSFDRFPSTDTQYF | TGTGCCAGCAGCTTTGACAGGTTCCCGAGCACAGATACGCAGTATTTT
TRBJ2-1 | . | TRBD1 | TRBV29-1 | CSVVPGQLSYNEQFF | TGCAGCGTTGTCCCGGGACAGCTATCCTACAATGAGCAGTTCTTC
TRBJ2-1 | . | TRBD1 | TRBV6-1 | CASSGPRDRLYNEQFF | TGTGCCAGCAGTGGCCCCCGGGACAGACTATACAATGAGCAGTTCTTC
TRBJ1-5 | few | TRBD1 | TRBV27 | CASSRTGTGIKPQHF | TGTGCCAGCAGTCGAACCGGGACAGGGATAAAGCCCCAGCATTTT
TRBJ2-2 | . | . | TRBV12-3/TRBV12-4 | CASRPSGITGELFF | TGTGCCAGCAGACCCTCCGGGATCACCGGGGAGCTGTTTTTT